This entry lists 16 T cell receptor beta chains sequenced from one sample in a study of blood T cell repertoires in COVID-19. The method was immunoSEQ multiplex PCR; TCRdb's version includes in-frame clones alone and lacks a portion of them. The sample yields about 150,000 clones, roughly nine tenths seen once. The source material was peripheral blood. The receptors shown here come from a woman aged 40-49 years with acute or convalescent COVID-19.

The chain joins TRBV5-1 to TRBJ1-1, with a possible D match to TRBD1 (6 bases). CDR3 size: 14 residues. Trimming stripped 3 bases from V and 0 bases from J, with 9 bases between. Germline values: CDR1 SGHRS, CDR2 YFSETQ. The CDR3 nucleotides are TGCGCCAGCAGCTACAGGGAACTGAACACTGAAGCTTTCTTT. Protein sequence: CASSYRELNTEAFF.

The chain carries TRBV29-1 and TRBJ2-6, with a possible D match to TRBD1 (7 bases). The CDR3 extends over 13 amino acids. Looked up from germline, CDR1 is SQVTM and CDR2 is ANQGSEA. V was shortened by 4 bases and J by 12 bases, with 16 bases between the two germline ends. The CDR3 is CSVAGQGGGVLTF. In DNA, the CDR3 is TGCAGCGTTGCAGGGCAGGGGGGCGGCGTCCTGACTTTC.

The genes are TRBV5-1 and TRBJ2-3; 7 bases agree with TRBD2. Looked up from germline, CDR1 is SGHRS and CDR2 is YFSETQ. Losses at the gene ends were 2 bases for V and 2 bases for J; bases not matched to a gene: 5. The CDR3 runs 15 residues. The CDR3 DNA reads TGCGCCAGCAGCTTTATGCGGGGGACCACAGATACGCAGTATTTT. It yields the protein CASSFMRGTTDTQYF.

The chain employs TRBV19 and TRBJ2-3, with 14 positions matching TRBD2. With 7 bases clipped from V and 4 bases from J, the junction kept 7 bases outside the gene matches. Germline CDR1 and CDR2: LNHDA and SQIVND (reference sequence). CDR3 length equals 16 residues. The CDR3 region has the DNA TGTGCCAGTAACACGGGACTAGCGGGAGTTGCAGATACGCAGTATTTT. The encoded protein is CASNTGLAGVADTQYF.

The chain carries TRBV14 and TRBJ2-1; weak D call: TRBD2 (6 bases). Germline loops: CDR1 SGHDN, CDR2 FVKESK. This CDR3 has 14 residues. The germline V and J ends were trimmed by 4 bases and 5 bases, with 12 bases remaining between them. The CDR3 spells CASSRLANNNEQFF. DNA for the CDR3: TGTGCCAGCAGCCGTCTAGCGAACAACAATGAGCAGTTCTTC.

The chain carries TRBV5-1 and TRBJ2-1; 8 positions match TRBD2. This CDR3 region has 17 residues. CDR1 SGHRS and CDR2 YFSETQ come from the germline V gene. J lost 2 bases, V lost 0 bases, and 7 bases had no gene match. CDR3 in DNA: TGCGCCAGCAGCTTGGCCACGGGGGGGCTCACCTACAATGAGCAGTTCTTC. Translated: CASSLATGGLTYNEQFF.

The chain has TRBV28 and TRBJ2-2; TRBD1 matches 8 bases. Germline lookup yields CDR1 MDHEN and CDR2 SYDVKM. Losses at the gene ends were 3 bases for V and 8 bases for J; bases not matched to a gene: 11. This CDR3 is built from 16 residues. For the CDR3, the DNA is TGTGCCAGCAGTTTCTATGGGTCAGGGGGCCTTGGGGAGCTGTTTTTT. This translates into CASSFYGSGGLGELFF.

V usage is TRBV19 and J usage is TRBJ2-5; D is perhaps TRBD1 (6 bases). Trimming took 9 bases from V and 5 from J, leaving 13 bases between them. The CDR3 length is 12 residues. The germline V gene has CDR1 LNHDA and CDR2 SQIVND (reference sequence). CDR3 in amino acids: CASQQGMETQYF. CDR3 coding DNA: TGTGCCAGCCAACAGGGAATGGAGACCCAGTACTTC.

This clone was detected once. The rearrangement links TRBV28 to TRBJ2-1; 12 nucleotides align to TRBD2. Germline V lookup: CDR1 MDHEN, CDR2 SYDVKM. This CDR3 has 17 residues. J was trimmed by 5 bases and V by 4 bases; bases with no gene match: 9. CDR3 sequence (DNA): TGTGCCAGCAGTTCGACTAGCGGGGGCCTCGGCAACAATGAGCAGTTCTTC. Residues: CASSSTSGGLGNNEQFF. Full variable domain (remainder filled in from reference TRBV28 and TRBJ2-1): DVKVTQSSRYLVKRTGEKVFLECVQDMDHENMFWYRQDPGLGLRLIYFSYDVKMKEKGDIPEGYSVSREKKERFSLILESASTNQTSMYLCASSSTSGGLGNNEQFFGPGTRLTVL.

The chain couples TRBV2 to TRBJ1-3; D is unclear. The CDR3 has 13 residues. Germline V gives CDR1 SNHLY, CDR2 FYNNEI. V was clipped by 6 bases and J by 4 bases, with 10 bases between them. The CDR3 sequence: CASSVVMGNTIYF. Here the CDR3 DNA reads TGTGCCAGCAGCGTTGTTATGGGAAACACCATATATTTT.

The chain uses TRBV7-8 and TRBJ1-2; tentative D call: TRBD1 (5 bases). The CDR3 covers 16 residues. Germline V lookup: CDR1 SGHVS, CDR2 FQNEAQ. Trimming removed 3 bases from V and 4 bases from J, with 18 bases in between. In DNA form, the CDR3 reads TGTGCCAGCAGCTTGATGGCGACAGATAGGCCCTATGGCTACACCTTC. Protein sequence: CASSLMATDRPYGYTF.

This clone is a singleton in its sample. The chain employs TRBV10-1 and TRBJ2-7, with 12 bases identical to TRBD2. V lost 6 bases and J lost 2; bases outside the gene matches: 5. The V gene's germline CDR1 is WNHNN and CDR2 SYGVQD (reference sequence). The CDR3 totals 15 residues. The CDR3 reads CASSTTSGGTYEQYF. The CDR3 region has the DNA TGCGCCAGCAGCACGACTAGCGGGGGTACCTACGAGCAGTACTTC.

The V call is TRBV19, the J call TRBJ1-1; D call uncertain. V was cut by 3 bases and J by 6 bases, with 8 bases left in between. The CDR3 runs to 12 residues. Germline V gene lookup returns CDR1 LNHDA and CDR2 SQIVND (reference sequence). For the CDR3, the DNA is TGTGCCAGTAGTATGGGAGGTGCTGAAGCTTTCTTT. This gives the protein CASSMGGAEAFF.

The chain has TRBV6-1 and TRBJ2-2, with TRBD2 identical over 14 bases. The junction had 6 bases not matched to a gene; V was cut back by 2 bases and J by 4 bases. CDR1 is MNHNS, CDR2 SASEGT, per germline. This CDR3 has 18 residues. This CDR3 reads CASSEYLGLAGVTGELFF. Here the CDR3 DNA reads TGTGCCAGCAGTGAATACCTGGGACTAGCGGGAGTCACCGGGGAGCTGTTTTTT.

CDR3 in DNA: TGTGCCAGCAGTTCAAACCTTGAATTTCGACTAGCGGCTAACACAGATACGCAGTATTTT. Its translation is CASSSNLEFRLAANTDTQYF. The chain recombines TRBV6-2 or TRBV6-3 with TRBJ2-3; 9 bases agree with TRBD2. V gave up 4 bases and J gave up 2 bases; unmatched junction bases: 19. The CDR3 is 20 amino acids. Germline V gene sequence: CDR1 MNHEY, CDR2 SVGEGT.

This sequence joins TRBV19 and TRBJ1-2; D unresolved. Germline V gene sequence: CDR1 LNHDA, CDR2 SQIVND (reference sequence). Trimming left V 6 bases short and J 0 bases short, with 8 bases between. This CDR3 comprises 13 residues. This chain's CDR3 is CASSGYSNYGYTF. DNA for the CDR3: TGTGCCAGTAGCGGGTATTCTAACTATGGCTACACCTTC. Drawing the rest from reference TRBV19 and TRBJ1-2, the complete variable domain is DGGITQSPKYLFRKEGQNVTLSCEQNLNHDAMYWYRQDPGQGLRLIYYSQIVNDFQKGDIAEGYSVSREKKESFPLTVTSAQKNPTAFYLCASSGYSNYGYTFGSGTRLTVV.